This T cell receptor (beta chain) was obtained from a study of tumor-infiltrating lymphocytes in primary liver carcinoma (dated by TCRdb to about 2017). For the wider study: Surgical resection was performed in China between 2015 and 2016 on about 5 patients with histopathologically diagnosed primary liver carcinoma. Of the five patients (three men and two women, aged 30 to 69 years), four had hepatocellular carcinoma and one had combined HCC and intrahepatic cholangiocarcinoma. The tumors of the five patients were staged as T1-T3 N0M0, with maximum diameters ranging from about 4.2 to 11 cm. Each sample produced about 3.5 to 7.5 million productive TCRbeta reads, and read depth showed no significant difference between tissue types. For each liver tumor, the study sampled five regions along with adjacent normal tissue and blood, and applied TCRbeta repertoire sequencing, expression microarrays and whole-exome sequencing. A total of 35 or so specimens from 5 patients underwent TCRbeta repertoire sequencing, comprising around 25 tumor regions, 5 adjacent noncancerous liver tissues and 5 peripheral blood samples. Repertoires from technical replicates were highly reproducible, with mean shared-clone rates roughly 0.87 and correlation coefficients above 0.98.

Sequences SGDLS (CDR1) and YYNGEE (CDR2) are obtained from the germline V gene. The cysteine opens and the phenylalanine closes a CDR3 of 13 amino acids. The retained sequence is limited to the CDR3, 39 bases, with the frame set at the first base. Between the V and J ends, shortened by 2 bases and 6 bases respectively, the junction contains 11 bases. TCRbeta-specific cDNA was reverse-transcribed from approximately 460 ng total RNA using a constant-region primer and ProtoScript II reverse transcriptase. The TCRbeta libraries were prepared through three rounds of nested multiplex PCR following a slightly modified ARM-PCR procedure. The first two PCR rounds used multiplex TRBV1-TRBV30 forward primers with a Cbeta reverse primer, each for approximately 9 cycles. Sample barcodes and Illumina adapters were added in a final 25-cycle PCR with Deep VentR polymerase. Before sequencing, amplicons of 200-500 bp were purified from gel using a QIAquick gel extraction kit. The TCRbeta amplicons were sequenced with 250-bp paired-end reads on an Illumina HiSeq 2500. The paper's processing steps were these. Reads were quality-trimmed with Trimmomatic v0.33, and paired reads were merged with FLASH v1.2.11 to recover full CDR3 sequences. MiGEC v1.2.1b assigned V, D and J germline segments to the rearranged TCRbeta sequences. Clonotype statistics, along with Shannon-Wiener diversity indices, were calculated using VDJtools v1.0.0. To reduce sampling bias, subsequent analyses other than the diversity analysis used only the 250 most abundant clonotypes in each sample. The public reads were reanalyzed by TCRdb: fastp trimming at Q25, MiXCR alignment, in-frame beta chains only. A single entry per CDR3 protein holds the most common genes and DNA from its merged rows. TCRdb, rather than the study authors, made the V and J calls. The sample table holds hundreds of thousands of distinct CDR3 sequences, of which around 50% were seen once. More than 15% of the sample belongs to the ten largest clones.

Overall study outcomes, separate from this receptor: With just 4 or 5 patients in the study, the authors point out that the findings should be validated in a larger study. The top 250 clones made up a significantly larger repertoire fraction in tumors than in blood (p = 0.039). Bulk unsorted samples precluded comparing CD4+ and CD8+ T cell repertoires. Consistent with antigen-driven expansion, pairs of tumor regions showed higher repertoire overlap (mean roughly 35%) than either tumor-adjacent pairs (roughly 17%) or tumor-blood pairs (roughly 14%). Because sequencing covered only the TCR beta chain and unpaired alpha chains were not captured, true repertoire diversity is likely underestimated.

Blood RNA was extracted from unsorted whole blood using TRIzol reagent, and germline DNA was obtained with the DNeasy Blood & Tissue kit. At the time of sampling, the patients were treatment-naive and had chronic HBV infection. About 4 milliliters of peripheral blood were collected into K2EDTA tubes before surgery. About this clonotype itself: No antigen is known for it. The input lacks base qualities; no much larger clone sits a single base away.

What was sequenced was peripheral blood. The V and J segments used are TRBV9 and TRBJ1-1; there is no confident call for the D gene. This TCR derives from a woman aged 30 to 39 with primary liver carcinoma and hepatitis B virus infection. The DNA sequence is given as TGTGCCAGCAGCGTGGGAGTGGGCGCTGAAGCTTTCTTT. Its translation reads: CASSVGVGAEAFF.